This T cell receptor beta chain was sequenced for a study of post-analysis software for immune sequencing data. Overall study: As for disease course, relapsing-remitting, secondary progressive and progressive-relapsing multiple sclerosis were all included.

General study points: The five TRBV segments detected at higher frequency in patients than in controls included TRBV5-6, TRBV5-1 and TRBV20-1. Comparison with controls showed significantly lower normalized Chao1 diversity in multiple sclerosis patients. Strong co-clustering by F measure was seen for same-batch samples.

This clonotype was counted a few times. The antigen remains undetermined. The CDR3 consists of 13 residues. The germline V gene has CDR1 SGHTA and CDR2 FQGNSA. Trimming stripped 5 bases from V and 9 bases from J, with 15 bases between. Unique molecular identifiers featured in each of the TCR beta cDNA libraries. One entry per CDR3 protein, called by TCRdb with MiXCR from the PCR reads. The data hold 650,000 to 850,000 distinct CDR3 sequences, with more than 45% observed a single time. The sequenced sample was blood. The sequence came from a girl aged 10-17 years with multiple sclerosis. The chain joins TRBV7-2 to TRBJ2-3, with D possibly being TRBD2 (6 bases). CDR3 in amino acids: CASSERLERTQYF. The CDR3 DNA reads as TGTGCCAGCAGCGAGAGACTAGAGCGGACGCAGTATTTT.